Included here is one TCR beta chain sequence, with context. Its matching antigen is unknown. The data stem from a study of T cell therapy after organ transplantation. Study summary: Responders numbered eight and nonresponders two among approximately ten patients. The study's findings and limits: Poor CD8+ T cell yield may explain few expansions in nonresponders. Pretherapy CD8 clonality inversely correlated with its fold change after therapy.

Germline V gives CDR1 SGHTA, CDR2 FQGNSA. This CDR3 spans 14 amino acids. The V and J ends lost 4 bases and 8 bases respectively, with 14 bases between them. Method: immunoSEQ multiplex PCR; TCRdb's copy keeps in-frame clones and lacks some. Counted here are tens of thousands of clones, about 94% occurring once; the ten biggest clones make up 2.5% to 4%. V is TRBV7-2 and J is TRBJ1-4; D remains unclear. Material: CD8+ T cells from blood, obtained before autologous CMV-specific T cell therapy. The sequence derives from a human patient who had received a solid organ transplant and had CMV disease. CDR3 sequence (DNA): TGTGCCAGCAGCTCTCGGGTGGTAGGGGAAAAACTGTTTTTT. Protein: CASSSRVVGEKLFF.